This entry features one T cell receptor beta chain sequence. The germline V gene encodes CDR1 SGHRS and CDR2 YFSETQ. V was cut by 3 bases and J by 0 bases, with 6 bases left in between. This CDR3 has 13 residues. The sample is drawn from a study of blood T cell repertoires in COVID-19. Data came from immunoSEQ multiplex PCR; TCRdb stores just in-frame clones and leaves some out. The sample holds about 200,000 clones, 84% seen once. This chain uses TRBV5-1 with TRBJ1-1; D is unclear. This receptor was taken from a man aged 35-49 years who had recovered from COVID-19. The sample taken for sequencing was PBMCs or T cells enriched from blood (not recorded which). The CDR3 DNA is TGCGCCAGCAGCTCGCAGATGAACACTGAAGCTTTCTTT. Its translation: CASSSQMNTEAFF.